This TCR beta chain was identified during a study of blood T cells in healthy people across ages. Study information: Using template switching, researchers captured about one barcoded beta molecule for each two T cells. Whole-study results and caveats: Investigators treated diversity estimates from one million T cells as underestimates.

Next came a second PCR, run for about 6 to 12 cycles, which used a sample-barcoded 5' primer along with a J-beta primer mix. The yield of each sample was at least 2.5 million CDR3-containing paired-end reads. Using its own MiXCR run on the 5' RACE reads, TCRdb lists one record per CDR3 protein. The table lists over 1.5 million distinct CDR3 sequences, roughly 52% of them singletons. This clonotype appeared a few times. The antigen is unknown. The CDR3 spans 14 residues. The V end lost 6 bases, the J end lost 2 bases, and 13 bases lay between the germline ends. Germline assignment: CDR1 MNHNS and CDR2 SASEGT. The sample, roughly 9.1 milliliters of peripheral blood, was drawn from each donor.

This sequence originates from a middle-aged woman in good health. Sequences were obtained from blood. J is TRBJ2-5 and V is TRBV6-1; D is possibly TRBD2 (5 bases). The CDR3 spells CASSVVGVQETQYF. The CDR3 region has the DNA TGTGCCAGCAGCGTGGTGGGAGTTCAAGAGACCCAGTACTTC.